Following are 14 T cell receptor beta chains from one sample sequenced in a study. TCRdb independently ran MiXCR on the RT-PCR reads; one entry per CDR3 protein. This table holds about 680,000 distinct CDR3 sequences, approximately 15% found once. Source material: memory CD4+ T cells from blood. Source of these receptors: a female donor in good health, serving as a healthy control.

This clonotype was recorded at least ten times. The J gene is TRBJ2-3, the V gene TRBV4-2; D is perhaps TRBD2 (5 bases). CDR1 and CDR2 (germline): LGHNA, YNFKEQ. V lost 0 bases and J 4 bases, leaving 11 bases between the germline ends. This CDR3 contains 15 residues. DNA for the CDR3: TGTGCCAGCAGCCAAGAAATCGGGGTCGCAGATACGCAGTATTTT. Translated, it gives CASSQEIGVADTQYF.

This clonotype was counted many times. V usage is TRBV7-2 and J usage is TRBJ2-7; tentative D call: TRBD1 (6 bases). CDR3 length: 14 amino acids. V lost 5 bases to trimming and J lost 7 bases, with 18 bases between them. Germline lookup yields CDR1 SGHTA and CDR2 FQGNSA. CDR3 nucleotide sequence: TGTGCCAGCAGCAAGCCAGACAGGCCGAAGGAGCAGTACTTC. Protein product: CASSKPDRPKEQYF.

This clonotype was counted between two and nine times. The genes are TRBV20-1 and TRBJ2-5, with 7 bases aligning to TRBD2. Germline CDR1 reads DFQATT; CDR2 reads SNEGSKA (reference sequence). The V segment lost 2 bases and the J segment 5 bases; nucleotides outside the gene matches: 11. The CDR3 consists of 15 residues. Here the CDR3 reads CSARKFGGRQETQYF. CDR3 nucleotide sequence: TGCAGTGCTAGAAAGTTCGGCGGGAGACAGGAGACCCAGTACTTC.

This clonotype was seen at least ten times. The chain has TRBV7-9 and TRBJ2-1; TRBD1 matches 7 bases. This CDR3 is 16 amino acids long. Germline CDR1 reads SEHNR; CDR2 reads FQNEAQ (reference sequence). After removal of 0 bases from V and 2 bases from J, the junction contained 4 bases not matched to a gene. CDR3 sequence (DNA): TGTGCCAGCAGCTTAGCGAGGGGGCGGACCTACAATGAGCAGTTCTTC. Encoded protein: CASSLARGRTYNEQFF.

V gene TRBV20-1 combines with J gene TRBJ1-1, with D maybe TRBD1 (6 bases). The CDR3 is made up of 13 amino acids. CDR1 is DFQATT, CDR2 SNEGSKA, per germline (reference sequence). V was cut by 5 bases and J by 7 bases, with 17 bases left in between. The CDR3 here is CSAPTGTLYEAFF. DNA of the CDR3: TGCAGTGCTCCGACCGGGACACTCTATGAAGCTTTCTTT.

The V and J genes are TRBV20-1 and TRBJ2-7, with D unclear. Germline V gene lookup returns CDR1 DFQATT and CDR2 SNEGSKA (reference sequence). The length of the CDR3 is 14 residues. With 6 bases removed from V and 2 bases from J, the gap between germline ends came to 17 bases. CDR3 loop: CSARRPRVPYEQYF. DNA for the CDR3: TGCAGTGCCCGCCGGCCCCGGGTCCCCTACGAGCAGTACTTC.

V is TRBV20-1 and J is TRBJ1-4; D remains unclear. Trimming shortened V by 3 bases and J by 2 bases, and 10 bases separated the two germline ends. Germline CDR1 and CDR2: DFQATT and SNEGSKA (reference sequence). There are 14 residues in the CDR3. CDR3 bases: TGCAGTGCTAGTACGGTAGACACTAATGAAAAACTGTTTTTT. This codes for CSASTVDTNEKLFF.

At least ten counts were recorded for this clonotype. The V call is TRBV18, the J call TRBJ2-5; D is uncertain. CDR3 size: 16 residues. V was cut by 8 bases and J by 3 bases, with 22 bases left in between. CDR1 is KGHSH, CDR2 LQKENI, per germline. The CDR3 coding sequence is TGTGCCAGCCAGGATCCGAGCCTAAGGTTGGAAGAGACCCAGTACTTC. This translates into CASQDPSLRLEETQYF.

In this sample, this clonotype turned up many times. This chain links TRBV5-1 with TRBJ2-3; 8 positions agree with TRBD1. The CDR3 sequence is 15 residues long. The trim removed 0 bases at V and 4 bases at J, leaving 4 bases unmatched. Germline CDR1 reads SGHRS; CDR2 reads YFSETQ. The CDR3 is CASSLGQGAADTQYF. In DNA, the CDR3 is TGCGCCAGCAGCTTGGGGCAGGGGGCAGCAGATACGCAGTATTTT.

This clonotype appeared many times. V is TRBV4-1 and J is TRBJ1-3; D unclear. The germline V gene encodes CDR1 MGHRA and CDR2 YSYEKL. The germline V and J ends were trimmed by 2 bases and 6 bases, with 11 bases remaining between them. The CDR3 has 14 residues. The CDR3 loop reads CASSQTRPKNTIYF. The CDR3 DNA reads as TGCGCCAGCAGCCAAACCCGACCGAAAAACACCATATATTTT.

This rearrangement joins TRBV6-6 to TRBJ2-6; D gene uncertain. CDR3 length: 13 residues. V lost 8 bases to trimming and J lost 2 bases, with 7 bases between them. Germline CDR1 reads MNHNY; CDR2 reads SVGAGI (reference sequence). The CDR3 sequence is CASSDAGANVLTF. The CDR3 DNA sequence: TGTGCCAGCTCGGACGCTGGGGCCAACGTCCTGACTTTC.

In DNA form, the CDR3 reads TGTGCCAGCAGCTTAAAATCGAGGGGGACAGGGGAAGACGAGCAGTACTTC. This translates into CASSLKSRGTGEDEQYF. The J gene is TRBJ2-7, the V gene TRBV7-9; TRBD1 agrees at 10 bases. Trimming took 2 bases from V and 5 from J; bases not matched to a gene: 12. There are 17 residues in the CDR3. The V gene's germline CDR1 is SEHNR and CDR2 FQNEAQ (reference sequence).

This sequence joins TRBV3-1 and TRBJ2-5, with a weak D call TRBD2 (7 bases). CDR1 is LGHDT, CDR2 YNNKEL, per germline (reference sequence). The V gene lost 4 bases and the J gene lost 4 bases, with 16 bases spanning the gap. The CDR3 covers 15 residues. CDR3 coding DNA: TGTGCCAGCAGCCGCGGGGGTGGGGGCAGAGAGACCCAGTACTTC. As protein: CASSRGGGGRETQYF.

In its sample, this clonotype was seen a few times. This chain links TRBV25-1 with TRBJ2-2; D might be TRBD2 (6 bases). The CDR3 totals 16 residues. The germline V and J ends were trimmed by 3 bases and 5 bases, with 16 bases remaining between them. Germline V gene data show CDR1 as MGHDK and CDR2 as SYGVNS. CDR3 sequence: CASSDREEGRTGELFF. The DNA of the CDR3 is TGTGCCAGCAGTGATAGGGAGGAGGGTCGAACCGGGGAGCTGTTTTTT.